This T cell receptor (beta chain) was profiled in a study of cytomegalovirus exposure and HLA in healthy donors. As for the study in general: As released early, the data held about 85 million unique TCRs from HLA-typed donors.

Use of 60 Vbeta and 13 Jbeta primers characterized the PCR. Here immunoSEQ multiplex PCR was the method, and the copy in TCRdb shows in-frame clones only, minus some. The table lists around 300,000 clones, approximately 84% of them singletons. Trimming pared 3 bases from V and 8 bases from J, leaving 8 bases between. The CDR3 spans 13 residues. Per the germline V gene, CDR1 is MNHEY and CDR2 is SMNVEV (reference sequence). The sequence was obtained from a woman aged 40 to 50 in good health and CMV-seropositive. Sequencing was done on a sample of PBMCs. The chain uses TRBV27 and TRBJ1-6; D is undetermined. In DNA, the CDR3 is TGTGCCAGCAGTTTCGTGTCAGATTCACCCCTCCACTTT. Residues: CASSFVSDSPLHF.